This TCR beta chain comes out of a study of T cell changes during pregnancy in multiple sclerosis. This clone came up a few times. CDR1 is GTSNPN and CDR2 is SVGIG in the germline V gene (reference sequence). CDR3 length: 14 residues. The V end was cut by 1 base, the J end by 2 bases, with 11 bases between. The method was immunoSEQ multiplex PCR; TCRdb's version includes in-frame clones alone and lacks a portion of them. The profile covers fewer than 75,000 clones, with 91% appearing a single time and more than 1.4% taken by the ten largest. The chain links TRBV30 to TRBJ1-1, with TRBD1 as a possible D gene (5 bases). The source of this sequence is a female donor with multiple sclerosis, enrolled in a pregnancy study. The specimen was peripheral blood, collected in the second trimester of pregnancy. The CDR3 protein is CAWSGMGTNTEAFF. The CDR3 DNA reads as TGTGCCTGGAGTGGGATGGGGACTAACACTGAAGCTTTCTTT.